The rows below give T cell receptor beta chains drawn from one sample of a study of Graves' ophthalmopathy and Graves' hyperthyroidism. TCRdb re-analysed the multiplex PCR reads in MiXCR, keeping a single row per CDR3 protein. The sample includes some 390,000 distinct CDR3 sequences, around 17% seen only once; the top ten take around 1.4%. The specimen was peripheral blood. The source of these receptors is a young woman with Graves' ophthalmopathy. Both conserved end residues are part of each CDR3. The order of the fields is J gene, V gene, clone size, D gene, CDR3 protein, CDR3 DNA. A D gene is named only where the DNA matches it firmly. Some rows mark clone size as missing; the rest say once, few, many or name a class of expanded clone.

j_gene: TRBJ2-7
v_gene: TRBV19
abundance: many
d_gene: TRBD2
CDR3aa: CASGGGISYEQYF
CDR3nt: TGTGCCAGCGGGGGGGGAATCTCCTACGAGCAGTACTTC

j_gene: TRBJ1-1
v_gene: TRBV30
abundance: -
d_gene: -
CDR3aa: CAWSFGGLDTEAFF
CDR3nt: TGTGCCTGGAGTTTCGGCGGTTTGGACACTGAAGCTTTCTTT

j_gene: TRBJ2-2
v_gene: TRBV5-1
abundance: many
d_gene: TRBD2
CDR3aa: CASSLVAGGPSTGELFF
CDR3nt: TGCGCCAGCAGCTTGGTGGCGGGAGGGCCCAGCACCGGGGAGCTGTTTTTT

j_gene: TRBJ2-2
v_gene: TRBV4-2
abundance: -
d_gene: -
CDR3aa: CASRAGLGHTGELFF
CDR3nt: TGTGCCAGCAGAGCCGGTCTAGGGCACACCGGGGAGCTGTTTTTT

j_gene: TRBJ2-6
v_gene: TRBV9
abundance: many
d_gene: TRBD1
CDR3aa: CASSVGQGAFQGANVLTF
CDR3nt: TGTGCCAGCAGCGTAGGACAGGGGGCTTTTCAAGGGGCCAACGTCCTGACTTTC

j_gene: TRBJ1-5
v_gene: TRBV7-2
abundance: many
d_gene: -
CDR3aa: CASSLEQQDNQPQHF
CDR3nt: TGTGCCAGCAGCTTAGAGCAACAGGACAATCAGCCCCAGCATTTT

j_gene: TRBJ2-1
v_gene: TRBV30
abundance: many
d_gene: TRBD2
CDR3aa: CAWSVGSGTYNEQFF
CDR3nt: TGTGCCTGGAGTGTAGGTAGCGGGACATACAATGAGCAGTTCTTC

j_gene: TRBJ2-5
v_gene: TRBV18
abundance: many
d_gene: -
CDR3aa: CASSPQPYQETQYF
CDR3nt: TGTGCCAGCTCACCACAACCGTACCAAGAGACCCAGTACTTC

j_gene: TRBJ2-2
v_gene: TRBV27
abundance: many
d_gene: -
CDR3aa: CASQKRVANTGELFF
CDR3nt: TGTGCCAGCCAAAAGAGGGTGGCGAACACCGGGGAGCTGTTTTTT

j_gene: TRBJ2-3
v_gene: TRBV5-1
abundance: many
d_gene: TRBD2
CDR3aa: CASSLMGGTTTDTQYF
CDR3nt: TGCGCCAGCAGCTTGATGGGCGGGACTACCACAGATACGCAGTATTTT

j_gene: TRBJ1-1
v_gene: TRBV4-1
abundance: many
d_gene: TRBD1
CDR3aa: CASSRTLTGSPEAFF
CDR3nt: TGCGCCAGCAGCCGTACCTTGACAGGGAGCCCTGAAGCTTTCTTT

j_gene: TRBJ1-1
v_gene: TRBV12-3/TRBV12-4
abundance: many
d_gene: -
CDR3aa: CANGNPGYDTEAFF
CDR3nt: TGTGCCAATGGTAATCCTGGGTATGACACTGAAGCTTTCTTT

j_gene: TRBJ2-5
v_gene: TRBV7-9
abundance: -
d_gene: -
CDR3aa: CASSGDRGVKETQYF
CDR3nt: TGTGCCAGCAGTGGGGATAGAGGGGTCAAAGAGACCCAGTACTTC

j_gene: TRBJ2-2
v_gene: TRBV5-4
abundance: many
d_gene: TRBD2
CDR3aa: CASSLAPLAVNTGELFF
CDR3nt: TGTGCCAGCAGCTTGGCACCACTAGCGGTGAACACCGGGGAGCTGTTTTTT

j_gene: TRBJ1-2
v_gene: TRBV10-3
abundance: -
d_gene: -
CDR3aa: CAISESPGIFYGYTF
CDR3nt: TGTGCCATCAGTGAGTCCCCCGGAATCTTCTATGGCTACACCTTC

j_gene: TRBJ1-5
v_gene: TRBV6-1
abundance: many
d_gene: -
CDR3aa: CASSKTRGRQPQHF
CDR3nt: TGTGCCAGCAGTAAGACAAGGGGGAGGCAGCCCCAGCATTTT

j_gene: TRBJ1-1
v_gene: TRBV28
abundance: many
d_gene: TRBD1
CDR3aa: CASRMDRVAEAFF
CDR3nt: TGTGCCAGCAGGATGGACAGGGTCGCTGAAGCTTTCTTT

j_gene: TRBJ2-3
v_gene: TRBV5-6
abundance: -
d_gene: -
CDR3aa: CASSLRQFPDTQYF
CDR3nt: TGTGCCAGCAGCTTGAGGCAGTTTCCAGATACGCAGTATTTT

j_gene: TRBJ1-1
v_gene: TRBV5-1
abundance: many
d_gene: -
CDR3aa: CASSSEGRRTEAFF
CDR3nt: TGCGCCAGCAGCTCCGAGGGACGGCGCACTGAAGCTTTCTTT

j_gene: TRBJ2-4
v_gene: TRBV20-1
abundance: many
d_gene: -
CDR3aa: CSPRIGEAKNIQYF
CDR3nt: TGCAGTCCAAGAATAGGGGAGGCCAAAAACATTCAGTACTTC

j_gene: TRBJ1-3
v_gene: TRBV15
abundance: many
d_gene: -
CDR3aa: CATSAYRRVSGNTIYF
CDR3nt: TGTGCCACCAGCGCGTACCGACGGGTCTCTGGAAACACCATATATTTT

j_gene: TRBJ1-2
v_gene: TRBV6-2/TRBV6-3
abundance: many
d_gene: TRBD1
CDR3aa: CASKTLGQGTAVGYGYTF
CDR3nt: TGTGCCAGCAAGACGTTGGGACAGGGAACCGCAGTAGGCTATGGCTACACCTTC

j_gene: TRBJ2-7
v_gene: TRBV28
abundance: -
d_gene: -
CDR3aa: CASTAGYEQYF
CDR3nt: TGTGCCAGCACCGCCGGGTACGAGCAGTACTTC

j_gene: TRBJ1-5
v_gene: TRBV12-3/TRBV12-4
abundance: once
d_gene: TRBD1
CDR3aa: CASREDRGGNQPQHF
CDR3nt: TGTGCCAGCAGGGAAGACAGGGGCGGCAATCAGCCCCAGCATTTT

j_gene: TRBJ2-5
v_gene: TRBV11-1
abundance: many
d_gene: TRBD1
CDR3aa: CASSLGLDRGVKETQYF
CDR3nt: TGTGCCAGCAGCTTGGGACTGGACAGGGGGGTCAAGGAGACCCAGTACTTC

j_gene: TRBJ2-5
v_gene: TRBV6-1
abundance: -
d_gene: TRBD1
CDR3aa: CASSSRGRGRETQYF
CDR3nt: TGTGCCAGCTCCTCCAGGGGCAGGGGGCGAGAGACCCAGTACTTC

j_gene: TRBJ2-7
v_gene: TRBV5-1
abundance: -
d_gene: -
CDR3aa: CASSLSGDEQYF
CDR3nt: TGCGCCAGCAGCTTGTCAGGGGACGAGCAGTACTTC

j_gene: TRBJ1-1
v_gene: TRBV6-2/TRBV6-3
abundance: many
d_gene: -
CDR3aa: CASSYSTFRANTEAFF
CDR3nt: TGTGCCAGCAGTTACTCTACGTTTCGGGCAAACACTGAAGCTTTCTTT

j_gene: TRBJ2-5
v_gene: TRBV28
abundance: many
d_gene: -
CDR3aa: CASKDPARGQSETQYF
CDR3nt: TGTGCCAGCAAGGACCCGGCCCGGGGGCAAAGCGAGACCCAGTACTTC

j_gene: TRBJ1-1
v_gene: TRBV6-1
abundance: many
d_gene: -
CDR3aa: CASRVSQNTEAFF
CDR3nt: TGTGCCAGCAGAGTCAGCCAAAACACTGAAGCTTTCTTT

j_gene: TRBJ2-2
v_gene: TRBV4-1
abundance: -
d_gene: -
CDR3aa: CASSQGRNTGELFF
CDR3nt: TGCGCCAGCAGCCAAGGACGAAACACCGGGGAGCTGTTTTTT

j_gene: TRBJ1-6
v_gene: TRBV6-5
abundance: once
d_gene: TRBD1
CDR3aa: CASSYSTEGAGSPLHF
CDR3nt: TGTGCCAGCAGTTACTCGACCGAGGGGGCTGGCTCACCCCTCCACTTT

j_gene: TRBJ1-1
v_gene: TRBV28
abundance: many
d_gene: TRBD1
CDR3aa: CASSSQPTGEAFF
CDR3nt: TGTGCCAGCAGTTCACAACCGACAGGGGAAGCTTTCTTT

j_gene: TRBJ1-5
v_gene: TRBV5-8
abundance: many
d_gene: TRBD1
CDR3aa: CASSSRGHGNQPQHF
CDR3nt: TGTGCCAGCAGCTCCAGGGGGCATGGCAATCAGCCCCAGCATTTT

j_gene: TRBJ1-2
v_gene: TRBV9
abundance: once
d_gene: TRBD1
CDR3aa: CASSDAGQGNYGYTF
CDR3nt: TGTGCCAGCAGCGATGCGGGACAGGGCAACTATGGCTACACCTTC

j_gene: TRBJ2-7
v_gene: TRBV20-1
abundance: -
d_gene: TRBD1
CDR3aa: CSASKGQGRLYEQYF
CDR3nt: TGCAGTGCTAGTAAAGGACAGGGGAGGCTCTACGAGCAGTACTTC

j_gene: TRBJ2-7
v_gene: TRBV7-6
abundance: -
d_gene: TRBD2
CDR3aa: CASSMTGGGEQYF
CDR3nt: TGTGCCAGCAGCATGACTGGGGGGGGCGAGCAGTACTTC

j_gene: TRBJ1-5
v_gene: TRBV20-1
abundance: many
d_gene: -
CDR3aa: CSARDTGTISNQPQHF
CDR3nt: TGCAGTGCTAGAGATACCGGGACAATTAGCAATCAGCCCCAGCATTTT

j_gene: TRBJ1-5
v_gene: TRBV11-2
abundance: many
d_gene: -
CDR3aa: CASSPAPTGSGQPQHF
CDR3nt: TGTGCCAGCAGCCCAGCCCCGACGGGGTCGGGTCAGCCCCAGCATTTT

j_gene: TRBJ1-2
v_gene: TRBV19
abundance: -
d_gene: TRBD1
CDR3aa: CASSNRDRVWIYTF
CDR3nt: TGTGCCAGTAGTAATAGGGACAGGGTCTGGATCTACACCTTC

j_gene: TRBJ1-5
v_gene: TRBV11-2
abundance: -
d_gene: -
CDR3aa: CASSLIRQIGAQPQHF
CDR3nt: TGTGCCAGCAGTTTGATCCGCCAAATTGGGGCTCAGCCCCAGCATTTT

j_gene: TRBJ1-5
v_gene: TRBV6-1
abundance: -
d_gene: TRBD1
CDR3aa: CATLRQGRSQPQHF
CDR3nt: TGTGCCACCTTACGACAGGGGAGGAGTCAGCCCCAGCATTTT

j_gene: TRBJ1-5
v_gene: TRBV24-1
abundance: many
d_gene: -
CDR3aa: CATSPPNQPQHF
CDR3nt: TGTGCCACCAGCCCCCCCAATCAGCCCCAGCATTTT

j_gene: TRBJ1-5
v_gene: TRBV20-1
abundance: many
d_gene: -
CDR3aa: CSAIPAGSNQPQHF
CDR3nt: TGCAGTGCCATCCCGGCGGGATCCAATCAGCCCCAGCATTTT

j_gene: TRBJ2-2
v_gene: TRBV11-2
abundance: -
d_gene: TRBD1
CDR3aa: CASSAQTGGLNTGELFF
CDR3nt: TGTGCCAGCAGCGCACAAACAGGGGGCTTGAACACCGGGGAGCTGTTTTTT

j_gene: TRBJ2-7
v_gene: TRBV25-1
abundance: many
d_gene: TRBD2
CDR3aa: CASSEETSGSYEQYF
CDR3nt: TGTGCCAGCAGTGAAGAGACTAGCGGGAGCTACGAGCAGTACTTC

j_gene: TRBJ2-4
v_gene: TRBV19
abundance: few
d_gene: TRBD1
CDR3aa: CASSLLGQLTTKNIQYF
CDR3nt: TGTGCCAGTAGTCTCTTGGGACAGCTAACAACCAAAAACATTCAGTACTTC

j_gene: TRBJ1-5
v_gene: TRBV19
abundance: many
d_gene: -
CDR3aa: CASSIWLNSLDQPQHF
CDR3nt: TGTGCCAGTAGTATATGGTTGAACAGCCTCGATCAGCCCCAGCATTTT

j_gene: TRBJ2-7
v_gene: TRBV5-6
abundance: many
d_gene: -
CDR3aa: CASSLTPTRVREQYF
CDR3nt: TGTGCCAGCAGCTTGACCCCTACGAGGGTTCGCGAGCAGTACTTC

j_gene: TRBJ2-4
v_gene: TRBV7-9
abundance: many
d_gene: -
CDR3aa: CASSFARSADIQYF
CDR3nt: TGTGCCAGCAGCTTTGCCAGGTCGGCGGACATTCAGTACTTC

j_gene: TRBJ1-5
v_gene: TRBV28
abundance: many
d_gene: -
CDR3aa: CASSPERGRWNQPQHF
CDR3nt: TGTGCCAGCAGCCCTGAGAGGGGACGGTGGAATCAGCCCCAGCATTTT

j_gene: TRBJ2-2
v_gene: TRBV4-2
abundance: many
d_gene: -
CDR3aa: CASSQKNGAANTGELFF
CDR3nt: TGTGCCAGCAGCCAAAAAAACGGGGCGGCGAACACCGGGGAGCTGTTTTTT

j_gene: TRBJ1-3
v_gene: TRBV28
abundance: many
d_gene: -
CDR3aa: CASSLETGFSGNTIYF
CDR3nt: TGTGCCAGCAGTTTAGAGACAGGCTTCTCTGGAAACACCATATATTTT